Below, 30 T cell receptor beta chains from the same sample are listed, as sequenced in a study of T cells in Graves' hyperthyroidism and ophthalmopathy. TCR beta CDR3 sequences were amplified from RNA transcripts. A set of HTBI primers served as the primers for a first-round RT-PCR of the TCR CDR3. TCRdb analysed the multiplex PCR reads with MiXCR anew, one entry per CDR3 protein. The sample holds more than 650,000 distinct CDR3 sequences, about 14% seen once. The sequencing input was blood. The receptors come from a woman younger than 35 with Graves' hyperthyroidism.

This clonotype was recorded many times. This rearrangement joins TRBV2 to TRBJ2-3; 8 bases fit TRBD2. This CDR3 is built from 14 residues. Germline lookup yields CDR1 SNHLY and CDR2 FYNNEI. V shed 8 bases, J shed 6 bases, and the junction held 10 bases outside the gene matches. DNA of the CDR3: TGTGCCAGCGCGCTAGCGGGTGGAGCGGATACGCAGTATTTT. Encoded protein: CASALAGGADTQYF.

This clonotype was observed many times. This sequence joins TRBV9 and TRBJ1-5; D is undetermined. V lost 3 bases to trimming and J lost 7 bases, with 14 bases between them. CDR1 and CDR2 (germline): SGDLS, YYNGEE. This CDR3 has 14 amino acids. In DNA form, the CDR3 reads TGTGCCAGCAGCGAGGACCCAGCTGGGCAGCCCCAGCATTTT. It codes for CASSEDPAGQPQHF.

This clonotype was counted at least ten times. The V gene is TRBV11-2, the J gene TRBJ2-5, with D possibly being TRBD2 (6 bases). CDR3 length: 17 amino acids. The V gene lost 3 bases and the J gene lost 2 bases, with 19 bases spanning the gap. Germline values: CDR1 SGHAT, CDR2 FQNNGV. The DNA of the CDR3 is TGTGCCAGCAGCTTGGCGGGACTCTCGGCGTATCAAGAGACCCAGTACTTC. It yields the protein CASSLAGLSAYQETQYF.

This clonotype appeared many times. The chain combines TRBV12-3 or TRBV12-4 with TRBJ1-2, with a weak D call TRBD1 (5 bases). Trimming shortened V by 4 bases and J by 5 bases, and 8 bases separated the two germline ends. The CDR3 consists of 12 residues. DNA for the CDR3: TGTGCCAGCAGTTCACAGGTTTATGGCTACACCTTC. Amino acids: CASSSQVYGYTF.

This chain connects TRBV7-9 to TRBJ2-7; tentatively, D is TRBD1 (6 bases). The CDR3 is 14 residues long. V lost 3 bases, J lost 4 bases, and 13 bases lay in between. Germline CDR1 and CDR2: SEHNR and FQNEAQ (reference sequence). The chain's CDR3 is CASSFRTESYEQYF. The CDR3 DNA reads TGTGCCAGCAGCTTCCGGACAGAGAGTTACGAGCAGTACTTC.

The gene calls are TRBV5-4 and TRBJ1-3; D perhaps matches TRBD1 (6 bases). The germline V and J ends were trimmed by 4 bases and 2 bases, with 16 bases remaining between them. The germline gives CDR1 SGHNT, CDR2 YYREEE (reference sequence). The CDR3 is 16 amino acids. Written as DNA, the CDR3 is TGTGCCAGCAGCGCCACAGGGATCGGGCCTGGAAACACCATATATTTT. It yields the protein CASSATGIGPGNTIYF.

Ten or more counts support this clonotype. J is TRBJ2-3 and V is TRBV27; 10 bases fit TRBD2. V gave up 3 bases and J gave up 5 bases; unmatched junction bases: 20. The CDR3 covers 20 residues. Germline V gene data show CDR1 as MNHEY and CDR2 as SMNVEV (reference sequence). CDR3 sequence reads: CASSLEGGDGLAGVKDTQYF. In DNA, the CDR3 is TGTGCCAGCAGTTTGGAGGGAGGAGATGGGCTAGCGGGAGTAAAAGATACGCAGTATTTT.

This clonotype was counted many times. The rearrangement joins TRBV12-3 or TRBV12-4 to TRBJ1-4; 8 bases map to TRBD1. This CDR3 has 14 residues. With V trimmed by 7 bases and J by 6 bases, 7 bases remained unmatched. The CDR3 nucleotides read TGTGCCAGCACGCACCAGGGGGCTGATGAAAAACTGTTTTTT. Translated: CASTHQGADEKLFF.

This clonotype was counted at least ten times. The chain combines TRBV28 with TRBJ2-5, with 8 bases fitting TRBD1. This CDR3 has 13 amino acids. Germline CDR1 reads MDHEN; CDR2 reads SYDVKM. The V segment lost 2 bases and the J segment 6 bases; nucleotides outside the gene matches: 2. The CDR3 nucleotides are TGTGCCAGCAGTTTACAGGGGGCGAAGACCCAGTACTTC. Translating gives CASSLQGAKTQYF.

A few counts support this clonotype. The chain employs TRBV5-1 and TRBJ2-7, with TRBD2 matching 7 bases. With 3 bases clipped from V and 5 bases from J, the junction kept 14 bases outside the gene matches. The germline CDR1 and CDR2 sequences are SGHRS and YFSETQ. This CDR3 has 16 residues. The CDR3, as DNA: TGCGCCAGCAGCTACCAAAGTGCGGCGGGAGTTGACGAGCAGTACTTC. It specifies CASSYQSAAGVDEQYF. Full variable domain (remainder filled in from reference TRBV5-1 and TRBJ2-7): KAGVTQTPRYLIKTRGQQVTLSCSPISGHRSVSWYQQTPGQGLQFLFEYFSETQRNKGNFPGRFSGRQFSNSRSEMNVSTLELGDSALYLCASSYQSAAGVDEQYFGPGTRLTVT.

The chain carries TRBV24-1 and TRBJ2-7, with 8 bases aligning to TRBD1. Per the germline V gene, CDR1 is KGHDR and CDR2 is SFDVKD. The ends lost 9 bases at V and 3 bases at J; junction bases unmatched: 3. CDR3 length: 12 residues. CDR3 region: CATSGQDYEQYF. The CDR3 region has the DNA TGTGCCACCTCGGGACAGGACTACGAGCAGTACTTC.

The table lists this clonotype with a few counts. This chain connects TRBV14 to TRBJ2-1; either TRBD1 or TRBD2 may fit D (6 bases each). V lost 3 bases to trimming and J lost 7 bases, with 19 bases between them. The CDR3 consists of 16 residues. Per the germline V gene, CDR1 is SGHDN and CDR2 is FVKESK. The CDR3 DNA is TGTGCCAGCAGCCAGAAGGGGGTAATAGCGGAAAATGAGCAGTTCTTC. Translating it yields CASSQKGVIAENEQFF.

The chain combines TRBV19 with TRBJ1-1; a possible D gene is TRBD1 (5 bases). Germline assignment: CDR1 LNHDA and CDR2 SQIVND (reference sequence). Between the trimmed V and J ends, which lost 8 bases and 1 base, there was a span of 17 bases. The CDR3 has 15 amino acids. For the CDR3, the DNA is TGTGCCAGTTGCCCGGGACCCCCGGGGAACACTGAAGCTTTCTTT. Translating it yields CASCPGPPGNTEAFF.

This clonotype was recorded at least ten times. The rearrangement uses TRBV13 and TRBJ1-1; 7 bases are a match to TRBD1. The CDR3 consists of 14 residues. V was pared by 0 bases and J by 5 bases, with 3 bases of the junction left unmatched. Looked up from germline, CDR1 is PRHDT and CDR2 is FYEKMQ (reference sequence). The CDR3 region is CASSLGTGLTEAFF. The DNA of the CDR3 is TGTGCCAGCAGCTTAGGGACAGGGCTTACTGAAGCTTTCTTT.

There are many counts of this clonotype. CDR3 nucleotide sequence: TGTGCCAGCAGCGCTAAAGGGATCAGCAATGAGCAGTTCTTC. Amino acids: CASSAKGISNEQFF. The rearrangement links TRBV7-9 to TRBJ2-1, with D uncertain. Germline CDR1 and CDR2: SEHNR and FQNEAQ (reference sequence). This CDR3 contains 14 residues. V lost 5 bases, J lost 6 bases, and 14 bases lay in between.

DNA for the CDR3: TGTGCCTGGTATAAGGACAGTAATGAGCAGTTCTTC. Its protein product is CAWYKDSNEQFF. V and J are TRBV5-4 and TRBJ2-1; D possibly corresponds to TRBD1 (6 bases). Per germline, CDR1 SGHNT and CDR2 YYREEE (reference sequence). Trimming cost V 10 bases and J 7 bases, with 15 bases left between them. The CDR3 is 12 residues long.

There are a few counts of this clonotype. The chain employs TRBV5-1 and TRBJ2-5; D assignment may be TRBD1 or TRBD2 (7 bases each). CDR3 length equals 13 residues. CDR1 and CDR2 (germline): SGHRS, YFSETQ. Trimming shortened V by 3 bases and J by 9 bases, and 15 bases separated the two germline ends. CDR3 sequence (DNA): TGCGCCAGCAGCTCAAGACAGGGAGGGGCCCAGTACTTC. This translates into CASSSRQGGAQYF.

The sample holds a few counts of this clonotype. V and J are TRBV7-9 and TRBJ2-2, with D perhaps being TRBD1 or TRBD2 (6 bases each). Germline V gene lookup returns CDR1 SEHNR and CDR2 FQNEAQ (reference sequence). V shed 6 bases and J shed 0 bases, with 17 bases lying between them. The CDR3 has 17 residues. The CDR3: CASRFQGGNPNTGELFF. CDR3 coding DNA: TGTGCCAGCAGGTTCCAAGGGGGGAACCCGAACACCGGGGAGCTGTTTTTT. Supplemented by reference TRBV7-9 and TRBJ2-2, the full variable domain reads DTGVSQNPRHKITKRGQNVTFRCDPISEHNRLYWYRQTLGQGPEFLTYFQNEAQLEKSRLLSDRFSAERPKGSFSTLEIQRTEQGDSAMYLCASRFQGGNPNTGELFFGEGSRLTVL.

This clonotype was detected ten times or more. This chain links TRBV7-9 with TRBJ2-3, with 9 bases aligning to TRBD1. The CDR3 is 15 residues long. With V trimmed by 4 bases and J by 6 bases, 8 bases remained unmatched. From germline, CDR1 is SEHNR and CDR2 FQNEAQ (reference sequence). In DNA, the CDR3 is TGTGCCAGCAGCTCGACAGGGGGGACCTTCGATACGCAGTATTTT. Its translation: CASSSTGGTFDTQYF.

With respect to this clonotype: Just one base apart from a much larger clone, this may be a read error. The chain uses TRBV28 and TRBJ2-1, with TRBD2 as a possible D gene (5 bases). Germline V gene lookup returns CDR1 MDHEN and CDR2 SYDVKM. The CDR3 is 15 residues long. Deletions cut 7 bases from V and 6 bases from J, with 19 bases between. The chain's CDR3 is CASTWGLVGVNEQFF. CDR3 sequence (DNA): TGTGCCAGCACCTGGGGTCTAGTGGGAGTCAATGAGCAGTTCTTC.

Points on this clonotype: Just one base apart from a much larger clone, this may be a read error. This sequence joins TRBV3-1 and TRBJ2-1; 9 bases align to TRBD1. The germline V gene encodes CDR1 LGHDT and CDR2 YNNKEL (reference sequence). V shed 5 bases, J shed 5 bases, and the junction held 7 bases outside the gene matches. The CDR3 contains 15 residues. The CDR3 DNA follows: TGTGCCAGCAGCGACAGGGGGGGGACACACAATGAGCAGTTCTTC. Amino acid sequence: CASSDRGGTHNEQFF.

This clonotype was seen repeatedly, ten times or more. V and J are TRBV28 and TRBJ1-1, with D unresolved. This CDR3 has 12 amino acids. The germline V and J ends were trimmed by 1 base and 3 bases, with 3 bases remaining between them. Germline CDR1 is MDHEN and CDR2 is SYDVKM. For the CDR3, the DNA is TGTGCCAGCAGTTTATCTCACACTGAAGCTTTCTTT. Its protein product is CASSLSHTEAFF.

In this sample, this clonotype turned up a few times. This chain connects TRBV11-2 to TRBJ2-3; 9 bases map to TRBD1. Germline V gene sequence: CDR1 SGHAT, CDR2 FQNNGV. Trimming cost V 1 base and J 7 bases; bases outside gene matches: 21. The CDR3 sequence is 20 residues long. CDR3 DNA: TGTGCCAGCAGCTTAGCCGGGACAGGGCCTCCGGCGGGAGCAAGAAATACGCAGTATTTT. Translating it yields CASSLAGTGPPAGARNTQYF.

This clonotype was seen a few times. This rearrangement joins TRBV15 to TRBJ2-5, with D possibly being TRBD1 or TRBD2 (5 bases each). Looked up from germline, CDR1 is LNHNV and CDR2 is YYDKDF (reference sequence). V was trimmed by 3 bases and J by 4 bases, leaving 9 bases between them. The length of the CDR3 is 13 residues. Here the CDR3 reads CATSSLGRETQYF. CDR3 nucleotides: TGTGCCACCAGCAGCCTGGGACGAGAGACCCAGTACTTC.

V is TRBV5-4 and J is TRBJ1-5; D unclear. Germline V gives CDR1 SGHNT, CDR2 YYREEE (reference sequence). This CDR3 has 13 amino acids. Between the trimmed V and J ends, which lost 4 bases and 5 bases, there was a span of 10 bases. CDR3 sequence (DNA): TGTGCCAGCAGCCGTGGCACTGATCAGCCCCAGCATTTT. Its translation: CASSRGTDQPQHF.

Many counts were recorded for this clonotype. The V call is TRBV20-1, the J call TRBJ1-1; 7 bases align to TRBD1. Germline loops: CDR1 DFQATT, CDR2 SNEGSKA (reference sequence). The V and J ends lost 5 bases and 7 bases, in that order; junction bases with no gene match: 10. The CDR3 length is 13 residues. DNA of the CDR3: TGCAGTGCTTCCAGGGGGTTTGGGGGTGAAGCTTTCTTT. Its translation: CSASRGFGGEAFF.

Turning to this clonotype: One end of the junction is discordant with germline, which a read error may explain. The V and J genes are TRBV6-1 and TRBJ2-6; the D call may be TRBD1 or TRBD2 (5 bases each). Germline V lookup: CDR1 MNHNS, CDR2 SASEGT. This CDR3 has 16 residues. The CDR3 region has the DNA TGTGCCAGCAGTCCGGGACCCTTCTCTGGGGTCAACGTCCTGACTTTC. The encoded protein is CASSPGPFSGVNVLTF.

A few counts support this clonotype. This rearrangement joins TRBV19 to TRBJ1-5; D is possibly TRBD1 (5 bases). Germline values: CDR1 LNHDA, CDR2 SQIVND (reference sequence). The CDR3 loop spans 13 amino acids. The ends were cut back, 5 bases at V and 6 bases at J, with 11 bases in the middle. CDR3 sequence: CASSSLRGQPQHF. The DNA for the CDR3 is TGTGCCAGTAGTTCCTTAAGGGGTCAGCCCCAGCATTTT.

This clonotype was counted a few times. The chain employs TRBV13 and TRBJ1-3; 7 positions match TRBD1. Trimming removed 5 bases from V and 0 bases from J; junction bases left unmatched: 4. The CDR3 contains 15 residues. The germline V gene encodes CDR1 PRHDT and CDR2 FYEKMQ (reference sequence). Written as DNA, the CDR3 is TGTGCCAGCAGCAAGGACAGGATCTCTGGAAACACCATATATTTT. Translated: CASSKDRISGNTIYF.

This clonotype was found many times. The J gene is TRBJ1-1, the V gene TRBV24-1; D call uncertain. CDR1 KGHDR and CDR2 SFDVKD come from the germline V gene. CDR3 length equals 13 residues. Trimming cost V 4 bases and J 8 bases, with 13 bases left between them. CDR3 nucleotide sequence: TGTGCCACCAGTGACCCTGTTCTCAGAGAAGCTTTCTTT. Translating gives CATSDPVLREAFF.